Below are 20 T cell receptor beta chains sequenced from a single sample in a study of tumor-infiltrating lymphocytes in glioblastoma multiforme (dated by TCRdb to 2017 to 2019). TCRdb lists the instrument as Illumina HiSeq 2500. Using a modified ARM-PCR protocol with multiple V-beta primers and a C-beta primer, the team built TCRB libraries from RNA through three nested multiplex PCR rounds. TCRdb handled the public reads itself, with Q25 trimming in fastp and clone calling in MiXCR, and kept productive beta chains. Each entry is one CDR3 protein sequence, shown with its most common DNA and genes. A total of about 8,400 distinct CDR3 sequences appear in this sample, about 70% of them only once. The ten largest clones take up about half of the sample. The source material was brain tumor tissue. The receptors derive from a male donor with glioblastoma.

This clonotype was observed at least ten times. The junction departs from germline at one end; a sequencing error may be responsible. The CDR3 here is CASSGPGNGQPQHF. As DNA, the CDR3 is TGCGCCAGCAGTGGCCCGGGGAACGGCCAGCCCCAGCATTTT. The genes are TRBV2 and TRBJ1-5; D remains ambiguous. CDR3 length: 14 residues. Germline CDR1 is SNHLY and CDR2 is FYNNEI. The complete variable domain, with remaining parts taken from reference TRBV2 and TRBJ1-5, reads EPEVTQTPSHQVTQMGQEVILRCVPISNHLYFYWYRQILGQKVEFLVSFYNNEISEKSEIFDDQFSVERPDGSNFTLKIRSTKLEDSAMYFCASSGPGNGQPQHFGDGTRLSIL.

The DNA of the CDR3 is TGCAGCACTAGAGAACAGTTCAATGAGCAGTTCTTC. Amino acids: CSTREQFNEQFF. The rearrangement uses TRBV20-1 and TRBJ2-1, with TRBD2 as a possible D gene (5 bases). The germline V gene encodes CDR1 DFQATT and CDR2 SNEGSKA (reference sequence). This CDR3 has 12 residues.

V gene TRBV10-2 combines with J gene TRBJ1-6; 10 bases match TRBD1. The V and J ends lost 7 bases and 8 bases, in that order; junction bases with no gene match: 11. From germline, CDR1 is WSHSY and CDR2 SAAADI. The CDR3 totals 16 residues. CDR3 region: CASNYDRGRSDSPLHF. DNA for the CDR3: TGCGCCAGCAATTACGACAGGGGGCGAAGTGATTCACCCCTCCACTTT.

A remark on this clonotype: As the CDR3 is not closed by the conserved phenylalanine or tryptophan, this likely results from a read error. V usage is TRBV20-1 and J usage is TRBJ2-5; 8 bases line up with TRBD2. Germline CDR1 is DFQATT and CDR2 is SNEGSKA (reference sequence). This CDR3 has 13 residues. Trimming at V came to 6 bases and at J to 5 bases, leaving 8 bases not matched to a gene. Here the CDR3 DNA reads TGCAGTGCCCCCCGGCGGGGGGTGGAGACCCAGTACTCC. Protein: CSAPRRGVETQYS.

On this clonotype: This may be a read error, as it is one base from a much larger clone. This rearrangement joins TRBV24-1 to TRBJ2-3, with 7 bases identical to TRBD1. With V trimmed by 8 bases and J by 2 bases, 12 bases remained unmatched. This CDR3 is 16 amino acids long. Germline CDR1 and CDR2: KGHDR and SFDVKD. CDR3 in DNA: TGTGCCACCAATGACTCCAGAGGGGGCATCACAGATACGCAGTATTTT. As protein: CATNDSRGGITDTQYF.

The chain links TRBV6-5 to TRBJ2-3; 8 bases are shared with TRBD2. In germline, CDR1 is MNHEY, CDR2 SVGAGI. The CDR3 covers 15 residues. Germline trimming cut 4 bases from V and 6 bases from J; bases unmatched to any gene: 9. Here the CDR3 reads CASSSSAGVADTQYF. As DNA, the CDR3 is TGTGCCAGCAGTTCCTCAGCGGGAGTCGCCGATACGCAGTATTTT.

This clonotype has a single count. This likely comes from a read error, as the CDR3 has no conserved phenylalanine or tryptophan at its end. The chain couples TRBV12-3 or TRBV12-4 to TRBJ1-1, with a possible D match to TRBD1 (5 bases). The germline V and J ends were trimmed by 3 bases and 11 bases, with 16 bases remaining between them. The CDR3 consists of 13 residues. CDR3 sequence reads: CASSFSTRGWAFS. Written as DNA, the CDR3 is TGTGCCAGCAGTTTCAGTACAAGGGGATGGGCTTTCTCT.

Concerning this clonotype itself: One end of the junction does not line up with germline, which may come from a read error. The DNA for the CDR3 is TGTGCCAGCAGCTTTAGCGGGGTGAGCGCAGAAACGCAGTATTTT. The encoded protein is CASSFSGVSAETQYF. The V call is TRBV11-2, the J call TRBJ2-3; TRBD2 matches 8 bases. Germline loops: CDR1 SGHAT, CDR2 FQNNGV. The CDR3 consists of 15 residues.

This clonotype came up once. The conserved final phenylalanine or tryptophan is absent from the CDR3, which likely points to a read error. This rearrangement joins TRBV5-6 to TRBJ2-5; D possibly corresponds to TRBD2 (5 bases). CDR3 length: 13 residues. Germline V gene data show CDR1 as SGHDT and CDR2 as YYEEEE. The CDR3 DNA reads TGTGCCAGCAGCCTGGAGGAAGGAGAGGCCCAGTACCTC. It encodes CASSLEEGEAQYL.

This clonotype was detected once. A much bigger clone sits one base away, suggesting this may be a read error. V is TRBV29-1 and J is TRBJ2-2; 9 bases align to TRBD1. The CDR3 is 15 amino acids. Per germline, CDR1 SQVTM and CDR2 ANQGSEA. The CDR3 protein is CSAWVQGANTGDLFF. CDR3 nucleotide sequence: TGCAGCGCTTGGGTACAGGGGGCGAACACCGGGGATCTGTTTTTT.

This chain connects TRBV11-2 to TRBJ2-5; no definite D call. This CDR3 contains 14 residues. V was shortened by 1 base and J by 6 bases, with 12 bases between the two germline ends. CDR1 and CDR2 (germline): SGHAT, FQNNGV. This CDR3 is CASSLVGLQKTQYF. CDR3 sequence (DNA): TGTGCCAGCAGCTTAGTGGGCTTGCAAAAGACCCAGTACTTC.

Notes on this clonotype: A read error may produce the germline difference seen at one junction end. The genes are TRBV11-2 and TRBJ2-1; D is undetermined. The germline CDR1 and CDR2 sequences are SGHAT and FQNNGV. The CDR3 covers 17 residues. This chain's CDR3 is CASSLAVRRPSRNAQFF. The CDR3 coding sequence is TGTGCCAGCAGCTTAGCAGTACGGCGGCCTTCGCGCAATGCGCAGTTCTTC.

This sequence joins TRBV7-9 and TRBJ1-1; 10 bases map to TRBD1. The V gene end was trimmed by 5 bases and the J gene end by 0 bases; junction bases not matched to a gene: 21. The CDR3 spans 21 residues. CDR1 is SEHNR, CDR2 FQNEAQ, per germline (reference sequence). This CDR3 is CASSPLLDPGQGFGMNTEAFF. CDR3 nucleotides: TGTGCCAGCAGCCCCTTATTGGACCCGGGACAGGGGTTTGGGATGAACACTGAAGCTTTCTTT.

This sequence joins TRBV20-1 and TRBJ1-3; maybe TRBD1 (6 bases). Germline V gene data show CDR1 as DFQATT and CDR2 as SNEGSKA (reference sequence). V was trimmed by 6 bases and J by 1 base, leaving 19 bases between them. The CDR3 covers 16 residues. CDR3 region: CSAGDTSWKSGNTIYF. In DNA, the CDR3 is TGCAGTGCCGGGGACACCTCCTGGAAATCTGGAAACACCATATATTTT.

This chain joins TRBV6-5 and TRBJ2-2; maybe TRBD2 (6 bases). The germline V gene has CDR1 MNHEY and CDR2 SVGAGI. The CDR3 consists of 13 residues. Trimming left V 3 bases short and J 8 bases short, with 10 bases between. The chain's CDR3 is CASSYAGRGELFF. The CDR3 DNA is TGTGCCAGCAGTTATGCAGGGAGGGGGGAGCTGTTTTTT.

This clonotype showed up many times. The rearrangement uses TRBV11-2 and TRBJ2-7; D is unclear. This CDR3 is 14 amino acids long. Trimming removed 5 bases from V and 2 bases from J, with 13 bases in between. The germline V gene has CDR1 SGHAT and CDR2 FQNNGV. CDR3 coding DNA: TGTGCCAGCAGCCCGCCAGGAGAGCCCTACGAGCAGTACTTC. It is translated as CASSPPGEPYEQYF.

The chain links TRBV12-3 or TRBV12-4 to TRBJ1-2; D unclear. The CDR3 is 14 residues long. V lost 0 bases and J lost 8, with 13 bases in between. For the CDR3, the DNA is TGTGCCAGCAGTTTAGCCCGACAAGGGCGCGGCTACACCTTC. Protein sequence: CASSLARQGRGYTF.

The chain carries TRBV13 and TRBJ2-5; TRBD1 matches 7 bases. CDR3 length: 15 residues. Germline loops: CDR1 PRHDT, CDR2 FYEKMQ (reference sequence). Trimming at V came to 3 bases and at J to 5 bases, leaving 9 bases not matched to a gene. CDR3 region: CASSFRTGLEETQYF. The CDR3 DNA reads TGTGCCAGCAGCTTTAGGACAGGTCTTGAGGAGACCCAGTACTTC.

The genes are TRBV12-3 or TRBV12-4 and TRBJ1-2; the D gene is possibly TRBD1 (5 bases). The germline V and J ends were trimmed by 8 bases and 4 bases, with 11 bases remaining between them. The CDR3 extends over 12 amino acids. The CDR3 DNA follows: TGTGCCAGCGGGGGACGGCTCTATGGCTACACCTTC. Amino acids: CASGGRLYGYTF.

In the case of this clonotype: In this CDR3 the conserved last residue, phenylalanine or tryptophan, is missing, so a read error is likely. The chain carries TRBV11-2 and TRBJ2-5; D not certain. This CDR3 comprises 16 residues. Germline CDR1 and CDR2: SGHAT and FQNNGV. The CDR3 DNA is TGTGCCAGCATCTTAGGTACGGCAGTCAAGCAAGAGACCCAGTACCTC. Protein: CASILGTAVKQETQYL.